The 22 T cell receptor beta chains reported below all come from one sample, sequenced in a study of blood T cell repertoires in COVID-19. TCRdb's copy holds only in-frame clones and misses some; the assay was immunoSEQ multiplex PCR. The sample carries about 74,000 clones, roughly 86% recorded once. Specimen: peripheral blood. Source of these receptors: a man aged 70 or older with acute or convalescent COVID-19.

J is TRBJ2-4 and V is TRBV19; 7 bases agree with TRBD1. CDR3 length equals 15 residues. The germline CDR1 and CDR2 sequences are LNHDA and SQIVND (reference sequence). J was trimmed by 4 bases and V by 3 bases; bases with no gene match: 6. CDR3 bases: TGTGCCAGTAGTATCCCCGGGACAGATAAAAACATTCAGTACTTC. Protein: CASSIPGTDKNIQYF. The whole variable domain, filled in from reference TRBV19 and TRBJ2-4, reads DGGITQSPKYLFRKEGQNVTLSCEQNLNHDAMYWYRQDPGQGLRLIYYSQIVNDFQKGDIAEGYSVSREKKESFPLTVTSAQKNPTAFYLCASSIPGTDKNIQYFGAGTRLSVL.

This sequence joins TRBV5-3 and TRBJ1-5; 10 bases map to TRBD1. TRBV5-3 is labeled an ORF, and its function is uncertain. Germline trimming cut 1 base from V and 12 bases from J; bases unmatched to any gene: 7. The length of the CDR3 is 14 residues. The CDR3 region has the DNA TGTGCCAGAAGCTTGTCGGGACAGGGGTTCGTCCAGCATTTT. It encodes CARSLSGQGFVQHF.

The chain links TRBV3-1 (or the pseudogene TRBV3-2) to TRBJ2-4; 10 bases are shared with TRBD2. Germline V lookup: CDR1 LGHDT, CDR2 YNNKEL (reference sequence). The J segment lost 0 bases and the V segment lost 3 bases, leaving 8 bases of the junction unmatched. This CDR3 is 18 amino acids long. The CDR3 loop is CASSQVSGGPLAKNIQYF. CDR3 in DNA: TGTGCCAGCAGCCAGGTTAGCGGGGGGCCACTAGCCAAAAACATTCAGTACTTC.

This clone was observed a few times. The CDR3 sequence: CASSVRQGNRELFF. CDR3 bases: TGTGCCAGCAGTGTACGGCAGGGGAATAGGGAGCTGTTTTTT. The V gene is TRBV2, the J gene TRBJ2-2, with a possible D match to TRBD1 (6 bases). Germline V gives CDR1 SNHLY, CDR2 FYNNEI. This CDR3 has 14 amino acids. V was pared by 4 bases and J by 9 bases, with 15 bases between.

V is TRBV14 and J is TRBJ2-2, with 9 positions matching TRBD1. The trim removed 6 bases at V and 5 bases at J, leaving 16 bases unmatched. The CDR3 length is 18 residues. Germline V gene sequence: CDR1 SGHDN, CDR2 FVKESK. The CDR3 region has the DNA TGTGCCAGCAGTCGGCCACAGGGGGCGAGGGGCCAAACCGGGGAGCTGTTTTTT. It is translated as CASSRPQGARGQTGELFF.

V is TRBV5-1 and J is TRBJ1-1; the D gene is possibly TRBD1 (5 bases). V was trimmed by 4 bases and J by 10 bases, leaving 20 bases between them. Germline assignment: CDR1 SGHRS and CDR2 YFSETQ. The length of the CDR3 is 14 residues. The CDR3 spells CASSLLDEAGVAFF. In nucleotides, the CDR3 is TGCGCCAGCAGCCTCCTGGACGAAGCGGGGGTAGCTTTCTTT.

V gene TRBV14 combines with J gene TRBJ1-6, with 7 bases that match TRBD1. CDR3 length equals 12 residues. Germline V gives CDR1 SGHDN, CDR2 FVKESK. V shed 6 bases and J 9 bases; nucleotides not matched to a gene: 2. The CDR3 sequence: CASRRDSSPLHF. Here the CDR3 DNA reads TGTGCCAGCAGAAGGGACAGTTCACCCCTCCACTTT. The entire variable domain, with the rest obtained from reference TRBV14 and TRBJ1-6, is as follows: EAGVTQFPSHSVIEKGQTVTLRCDPISGHDNLYWYRRVMGKEIKFLLHFVKESKQDESGMPNNRFLAERTGGTYSTLKVQPAELEDSGVYFCASRRDSSPLHFGNGTRLTVT.

V is TRBV7-2 and J is TRBJ2-3; 8 bases are shared with TRBD2. Germline V CDR1 and CDR2: SGHTA, FQGNSA. With V trimmed by 1 base and J by 2 bases, 11 bases remained unmatched. The CDR3 consists of 18 residues. The chain's CDR3 is CASSLVWSAGGPTDTQYF. The DNA for the CDR3 is TGTGCCAGCAGCTTAGTTTGGTCGGCGGGGGGCCCCACAGATACGCAGTATTTT.

The J gene is TRBJ2-2, the V gene TRBV5-1, with D possibly TRBD1 on 5 matching bases. Trimming removed 4 bases from V and 1 base from J, with 8 bases in between. The CDR3 covers 14 residues. The V gene's germline CDR1 is SGHRS and CDR2 YFSETQ. The CDR3 reads CASSLTGNTGELFF. CDR3 nucleotides: TGCGCCAGCAGCCTCACAGGGAACACCGGGGAGCTGTTTTTT.

The V and J genes are TRBV9 and TRBJ1-2, with D possibly matching TRBD1 (5 bases). Germline V CDR1 and CDR2: SGDLS, YYNGEE. There are 14 residues in the CDR3. The ends were cut back, 4 bases at V and 6 bases at J, with 16 bases in the middle. CDR3 amino acids: CASSTPRQGHGYTF. For the CDR3, the DNA is TGTGCCAGCAGCACCCCGCGGCAGGGCCATGGCTACACCTTC.

A few counts support this clone. The chain combines TRBV10-1 with TRBJ1-1; TRBD1 might be the D (6 bases). The CDR3 is made up of 14 amino acids. The V gene lost 0 bases and the J gene lost 4 bases, with 9 bases spanning the gap. Per germline, CDR1 WNHNN and CDR2 SYGVQD (reference sequence). This CDR3 reads CASSESDSPTEAFF. Here the CDR3 DNA reads TGCGCCAGCAGTGAGTCGGACAGCCCCACTGAAGCTTTCTTT.

This sequence joins TRBV12-3 or TRBV12-4 and TRBJ2-4; the D gene is possibly TRBD1 (5 bases). CDR3 size: 13 residues. Trimming left V 3 bases short and J 8 bases short, with 11 bases between. The CDR3 sequence is CASSLAGWDIQYF. The CDR3 nucleotides are TGTGCCAGCAGTTTGGCAGGGTGGGACATTCAGTACTTC.

This clone was recorded once. The V gene is TRBV29-1, the J gene TRBJ2-7; D is uncertain. V lost 6 bases and J lost 5, with 11 bases in between. Germline V gene data show CDR1 as SQVTM and CDR2 as ANQGSEA. The CDR3 runs to 11 residues. CDR3 in amino acids: CSVKLGHEQYF. The CDR3 DNA reads TGCAGCGTAAAACTGGGCCACGAGCAGTACTTC.

This chain uses TRBV4-3 with TRBJ1-2; 7 positions agree with TRBD1. This CDR3 spans 14 amino acids. V gave up 0 bases and J gave up 3 bases; unmatched junction bases: 1. Germline lookup yields CDR1 LGHNA and CDR2 YSLEER. CDR3 amino acids: CASSQEQGDYGYTF. CDR3 DNA: TGCGCCAGCAGCCAAGAGCAGGGGGACTATGGCTACACCTTC.

This CDR3 is CASSQGTGLRGQPQHF. In nucleotides, the CDR3 is TGTGCCAGCAGCCAAGGTACGGGACTAAGGGGCCAGCCCCAGCATTTT. This rearrangement joins TRBV4-2 to TRBJ1-5; maybe TRBD1 (5 bases). Between the trimmed V and J ends, which lost 1 base and 7 bases, there was a span of 17 bases. This CDR3 is built from 16 residues. CDR1 is LGHNA, CDR2 YNFKEQ, per germline.

This clone showed up just once. The gene calls are TRBV20-1 and TRBJ2-7; perhaps TRBD2 as D (5 bases). V lost 6 bases and J lost 6, with 12 bases in between. This CDR3 comprises 11 residues. Germline V gene lookup returns CDR1 DFQATT and CDR2 SNEGSKA (reference sequence). The CDR3 region is CSALGATEQYF. In DNA form, the CDR3 reads TGCAGTGCCCTGGGAGCTACCGAGCAGTACTTC.

V gene TRBV15 combines with J gene TRBJ1-1; 8 nucleotides match TRBD1. Trimming took 3 bases from V and 1 from J; bases not matched to a gene: 13. This CDR3 comprises 18 residues. In germline, CDR1 is LNHNV, CDR2 YYDKDF (reference sequence). The CDR3: CATSRGGQAIGENTEAFF. The CDR3 DNA reads TGTGCCACCAGCAGGGGGGGACAGGCGATTGGAGAGAACACTGAAGCTTTCTTT.

The V call is TRBV28, the J call TRBJ1-2; D may be TRBD1 (6 bases). Germline loops: CDR1 MDHEN, CDR2 SYDVKM. V was cut by 6 bases and J by 4 bases, with 15 bases left in between. The CDR3 is made up of 14 amino acids. CDR3 sequence (DNA): TGTGCCAGCAGGGGTTGGGGGACACCCTATGGCTACACCTTC. Translation: CASRGWGTPYGYTF.

The chain uses TRBV5-4 and TRBJ1-3, with 7 bases identical to TRBD1. The CDR3 contains 15 residues. V shed 0 bases, J shed 0 bases, and the junction held 0 bases outside the gene matches. Germline V gene sequence: CDR1 SGHNT, CDR2 YYREEE (reference sequence). As DNA, the CDR3 is TGTGCCAGCAGCTTGGGGACAGGCTCTGGAAACACCATATATTTT. It translates to CASSLGTGSGNTIYF.

V gene TRBV6-5 combines with J gene TRBJ2-5, with 7 bases that match TRBD1. The CDR3 loop spans 12 amino acids. The junction had 4 bases not matched to a gene; V was cut back by 7 bases and J by 5 bases. Germline CDR1 MNHEY, CDR2 SVGAGI. In DNA form, the CDR3 reads TGTGCCAGCAAGACAGGGCCGGAGACCCAGTACTTC. Encoded protein: CASKTGPETQYF.

This chain connects TRBV6-6 to TRBJ2-3; a weak D match, TRBD1 (6 bases). The ends were cut back, 6 bases at V and 0 bases at J, with 10 bases in the middle. The CDR3 contains 14 residues. The germline V gene encodes CDR1 MNHNY and CDR2 SVGAGI (reference sequence). The CDR3 reads CASSQGWSTDTQYF. The CDR3 bases are TGTGCCAGCAGCCAGGGGTGGAGCACAGATACGCAGTATTTT.

V usage is TRBV6-5 and J usage is TRBJ2-7; perhaps TRBD2 as D (6 bases). CDR1 MNHEY and CDR2 SVGAGI come from the germline V gene. CDR3 length: 14 amino acids. V shed 0 bases and J shed 2 bases, with 8 bases lying between them. The CDR3 sequence is CASSYSEGTYEQYF. The CDR3 DNA reads TGTGCCAGCAGTTACTCGGAGGGGACCTACGAGCAGTACTTC.